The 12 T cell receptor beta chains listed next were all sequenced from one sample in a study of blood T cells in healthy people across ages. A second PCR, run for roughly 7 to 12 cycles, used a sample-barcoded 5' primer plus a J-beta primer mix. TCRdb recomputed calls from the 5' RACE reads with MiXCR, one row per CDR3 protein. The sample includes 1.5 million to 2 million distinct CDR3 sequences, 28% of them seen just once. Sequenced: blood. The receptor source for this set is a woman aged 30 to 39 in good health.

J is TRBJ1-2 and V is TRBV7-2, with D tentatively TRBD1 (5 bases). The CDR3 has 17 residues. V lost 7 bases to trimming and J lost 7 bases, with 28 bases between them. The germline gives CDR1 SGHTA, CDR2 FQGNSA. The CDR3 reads CASTLSTGTLFWGGYTF. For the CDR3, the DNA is TGTGCCAGCACTTTATCCACCGGGACCCTATTCTGGGGTGGCTACACCTTC.

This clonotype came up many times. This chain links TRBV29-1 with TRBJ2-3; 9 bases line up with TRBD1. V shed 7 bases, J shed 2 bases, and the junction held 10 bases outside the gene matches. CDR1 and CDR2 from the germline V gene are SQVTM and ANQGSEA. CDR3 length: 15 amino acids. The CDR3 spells CSAKRGTGSTDTQYF. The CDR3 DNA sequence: TGCAGCGCAAAGCGAGGGACAGGGTCCACAGATACGCAGTATTTT.

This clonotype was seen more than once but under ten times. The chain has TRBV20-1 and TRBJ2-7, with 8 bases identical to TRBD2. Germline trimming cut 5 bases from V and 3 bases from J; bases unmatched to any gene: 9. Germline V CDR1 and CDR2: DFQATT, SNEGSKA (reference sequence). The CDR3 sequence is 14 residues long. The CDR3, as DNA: TGCAGTGCTCCGAAGCGGGAGTGGGGCTACGAGCAGTACTTC. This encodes CSAPKREWGYEQYF.

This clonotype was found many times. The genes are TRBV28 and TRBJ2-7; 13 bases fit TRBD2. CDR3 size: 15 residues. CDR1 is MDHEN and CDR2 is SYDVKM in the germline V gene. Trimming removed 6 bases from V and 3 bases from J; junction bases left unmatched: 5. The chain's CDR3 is CASSLLAGGRYEQYF. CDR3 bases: TGTGCCAGCAGCTTACTAGCGGGAGGGCGCTACGAGCAGTACTTC.

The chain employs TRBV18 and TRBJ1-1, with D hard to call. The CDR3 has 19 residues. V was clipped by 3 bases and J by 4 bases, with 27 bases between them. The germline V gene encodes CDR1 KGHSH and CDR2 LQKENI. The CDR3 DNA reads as TGTGCCAGCTCACCGGGCGGAACGGGTCTCTCTTCACCGAGCACTGAAGCTTTCTTT. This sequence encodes CASSPGGTGLSSPSTEAFF.

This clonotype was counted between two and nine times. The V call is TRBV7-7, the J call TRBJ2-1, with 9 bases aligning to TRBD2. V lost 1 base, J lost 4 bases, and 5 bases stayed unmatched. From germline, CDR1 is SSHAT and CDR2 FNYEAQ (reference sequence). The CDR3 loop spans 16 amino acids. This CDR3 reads CASSLVAGADYNEQFF. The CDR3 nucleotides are TGTGCCAGCAGCTTAGTAGCGGGGGCGGATTACAATGAGCAGTTCTTC.

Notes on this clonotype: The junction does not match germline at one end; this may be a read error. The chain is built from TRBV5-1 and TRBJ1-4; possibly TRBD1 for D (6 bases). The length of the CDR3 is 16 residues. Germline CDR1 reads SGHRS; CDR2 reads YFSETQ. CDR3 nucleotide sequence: TGCGCTAGCAGCTGGGACTGGACAGTGGGTAATGAAAAACTGTTTTTT. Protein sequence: CASSWDWTVGNEKLFF.

For the CDR3, the DNA is TGTGCCAGCTCACTTGCCCGATCGAACACTGAAGCTTTCTTT. Translating gives CASSLARSNTEAFF. V and J are TRBV18 and TRBJ1-1; D is unresolved. The CDR3 is made up of 14 amino acids. Germline CDR1 is KGHSH and CDR2 is LQKENI. Trimming removed 4 bases from V and 1 base from J, with 10 bases in between.

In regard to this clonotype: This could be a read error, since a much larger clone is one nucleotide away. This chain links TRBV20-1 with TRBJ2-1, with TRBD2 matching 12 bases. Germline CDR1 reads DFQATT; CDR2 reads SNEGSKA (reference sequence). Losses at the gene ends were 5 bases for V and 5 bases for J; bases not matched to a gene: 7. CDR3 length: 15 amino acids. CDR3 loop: CSAWGLAGGDNEQFF. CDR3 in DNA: TGCAGTGCTTGGGGCCTAGCGGGAGGGGACAATGAGCAGTTCTTC.

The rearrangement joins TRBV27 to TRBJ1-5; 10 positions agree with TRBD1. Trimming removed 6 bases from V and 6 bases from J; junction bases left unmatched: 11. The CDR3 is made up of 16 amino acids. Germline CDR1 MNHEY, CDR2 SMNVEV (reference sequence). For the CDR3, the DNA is TGTGCCAGCAGGAGAACGACAGGGGGCGCGGGTCAGCCCCAGCATTTT. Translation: CASRRTTGGAGQPQHF.

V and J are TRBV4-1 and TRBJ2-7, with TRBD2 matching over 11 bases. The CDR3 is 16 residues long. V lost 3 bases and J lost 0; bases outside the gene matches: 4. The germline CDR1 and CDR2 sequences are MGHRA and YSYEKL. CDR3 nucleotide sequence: TGCGCCAGCAGCCACCTCACTAGCGGGAGCTCCTACGAGCAGTACTTC. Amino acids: CASSHLTSGSSYEQYF.

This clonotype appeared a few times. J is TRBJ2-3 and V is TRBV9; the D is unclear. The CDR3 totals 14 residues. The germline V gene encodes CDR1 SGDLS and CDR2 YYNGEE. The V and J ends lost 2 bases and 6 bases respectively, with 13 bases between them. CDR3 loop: CASSVEHLLDTQYF. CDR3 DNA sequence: TGTGCCAGCAGCGTCGAACACCTGCTTGATACGCAGTATTTT.